This T cell receptor (beta chain) was recovered during a study of graft-versus-host responses after intestinal transplantation. In the study overall: Each recipient received anti-thymocyte globulin induction, then tacrolimus and steroids for 3 to 4 years.

Graft tissue processing released intraepithelial and lamina propria lymphocytes. Clones were sequenced by immunoSEQ multiplex PCR, and TCRdb holds only the in-frame ones, with some missing. The table has tens of thousands of clones, approximately 91% seen once. Sequencing used ileum tissue, obtained 350 to 400 days after transplant. The receptor comes from a human patient who received an intestinal transplant, so some T cells may come from the graft donor.

CDR3: CASSPGSGGTYEQYF. The CDR3 DNA reads as TGTGCCAGCAGTCCTGGATCAGGGGGAACCTACGAGCAGTACTTC. This sequence joins TRBV2 and TRBJ2-7; TRBD1 matches 7 bases. The CDR3 is made up of 15 amino acids. Germline CDR1 and CDR2: SNHLY and FYNNEI. The V gene end was trimmed by 5 bases and the J gene end by 2 bases; junction bases not matched to a gene: 9. Combining the CDR3 with reference TRBV2 and TRBJ2-7 gives the whole variable domain EPEVTQTPSHQVTQMGQEVILRCVPISNHLYFYWYRQILGQKVEFLVSFYNNEISEKSEIFDDQFSVERPDGSNFTLKIRSTKLEDSAMYFCASSPGSGGTYEQYFGPGTRLTVT.